This T cell receptor beta chain was found in a study of T cell repertoires in cytomegalovirus infection. This CDR3 is built from 10 residues. Germline CDR1 SQVTM, CDR2 ANQGSEA. With V trimmed by 6 bases and J by 9 bases, 2 bases remained unmatched. This clonotype came up a few times. Its antigen is as yet unknown. TCRdb called the reads again in MiXCR, with one record for every CDR3 protein. The table lists some 70,000 distinct CDR3 sequences, 20% to 25% of them singletons. The TCR was taken from a human donor in good health (CMV status not recorded). Some clones in this sample may be carry-over from other donors' samples. The specimen sequenced was PBMCs, sequenced either directly or after in vitro stimulation (not recorded which). J is TRBJ2-1 and V is TRBV29-1; 7 nucleotides align to TRBD1. CDR3: CSVDRSEQFF. The CDR3 DNA sequence: TGCAGCGTGGACAGGAGTGAGCAGTTCTTC.